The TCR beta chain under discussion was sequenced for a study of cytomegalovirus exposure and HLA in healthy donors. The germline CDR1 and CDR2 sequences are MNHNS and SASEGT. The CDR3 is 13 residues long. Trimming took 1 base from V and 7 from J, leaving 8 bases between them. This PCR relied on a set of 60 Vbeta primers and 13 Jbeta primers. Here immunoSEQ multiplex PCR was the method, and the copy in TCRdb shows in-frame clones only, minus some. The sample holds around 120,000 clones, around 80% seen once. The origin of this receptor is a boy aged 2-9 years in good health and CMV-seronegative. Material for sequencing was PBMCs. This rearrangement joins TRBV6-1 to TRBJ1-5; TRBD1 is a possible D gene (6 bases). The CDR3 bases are TGTGCCAGCAGTGAAGAACAGGGCCAGCCCCAGCATTTT. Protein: CASSEEQGQPQHF.